This entry lists 21 T cell receptor beta chains sequenced from one sample in a study of shared clonotypes between healthy human individuals. Libraries were prepared by immunoSEQ multiplex PCR; TCRdb keeps only in-frame clonotypes and omits some of them. The repertoire holds 650,000 to 800,000 clones, with about 91% as singletons. Naive CD8 cells lacked CD45RO and underwent positive selection for CCR7, leaving out terminally differentiated effector memory CD45RA+ cells. The sequencing sample was made of naive CD8+ T cells sorted from blood. The receptors come from a man aged 30 to 45 in good health.

V and J are TRBV7-9 and TRBJ2-2, with D uncertain. This CDR3 comprises 13 residues. Germline-derived CDR1 and CDR2 are SEHNR and FQNEAQ (reference sequence). V was trimmed by 5 bases and J by 5 bases, leaving 9 bases between them. The CDR3 region is CASSPMGTGELFF. The CDR3, as DNA: TGTGCCAGCAGCCCGATGGGGACCGGGGAGCTGTTTTTT.

This chain connects TRBV9 to TRBJ2-2, with D possibly TRBD2 on 5 matching bases. Germline V CDR1 and CDR2: SGDLS, YYNGEE. This CDR3 spans 14 amino acids. V was pared by 3 bases and J by 0 bases, with 6 bases between. The CDR3 is CASSAGANTGELFF. CDR3 bases: TGTGCCAGCAGCGCCGGGGCGAACACCGGGGAGCTGTTTTTT.

This chain connects TRBV28 to TRBJ1-5; unclear D gene. Trimming removed 3 bases from V and 2 bases from J, with 8 bases in between. Germline V lookup: CDR1 MDHEN, CDR2 SYDVKM. The CDR3 is 14 amino acids. The CDR3 protein is CASSFGVGNQPQHF. The CDR3 DNA reads as TGTGCCAGCAGTTTTGGGGTAGGCAATCAGCCCCAGCATTTT.

V usage is TRBV19 and J usage is TRBJ1-1, with D hard to call. The CDR3 runs 15 residues. Trimming removed 1 base at V and 4 bases at J, with 13 bases between. Germline V CDR1 and CDR2: LNHDA, SQIVND (reference sequence). DNA of the CDR3: TGTGCCAGTAGTATAGGGGTTATGGCCCCCACTGAAGCTTTCTTT. This codes for CASSIGVMAPTEAFF.

The rearrangement joins TRBV29-1 to TRBJ2-7; 11 bases are shared with TRBD2. V lost 7 bases, J lost 7 bases, and 9 bases stayed unmatched. The CDR3 length is 13 residues. Germline lookup yields CDR1 SQVTM and CDR2 ANQGSEA. The CDR3 DNA is TGCAGCGGACGACTAGCGGGATCGCAGGAGCAGTACTTC. Translated, it gives CSGRLAGSQEQYF.

The chain uses TRBV29-1 and TRBJ1-1, with D possibly matching TRBD1 (5 bases). The CDR3 spans 13 residues. The V end was cut by 5 bases, the J end by 2 bases, with 12 bases between. The V gene's germline CDR1 is SQVTM and CDR2 ANQGSEA. The CDR3 loop reads CSVLRGSNTEAFF. The CDR3, as DNA: TGCAGCGTTCTTCGGGGCAGCAACACTGAAGCTTTCTTT. Together with reference TRBV29-1 and TRBJ1-1, the CDR3 gives the full variable domain: SAVISQKPSRDICQRGTSLTIQCQVDSQVTMMFWYRQQPGQSLTLIATANQGSEATYESGFVIDKFPISRPNLTFSTLTVSNMSPEDSSIYLCSVLRGSNTEAFFGQGTRLTVV.

The rearrangement uses TRBV27 and TRBJ2-1; D may be TRBD1 (5 bases). The V end lost 3 bases, the J end lost 0 bases, and 12 bases lay between the germline ends. This CDR3 is 16 amino acids long. Germline loops: CDR1 MNHEY, CDR2 SMNVEV (reference sequence). Here the CDR3 DNA reads TGTGCCAGCAGTTTGGGCTCGGACATCTCCTACAATGAGCAGTTCTTC. Translated: CASSLGSDISYNEQFF.

The chain carries TRBV5-1 and TRBJ2-2, with no clear D. This CDR3 has 14 residues. CDR1 is SGHRS and CDR2 is YFSETQ in the germline V gene. Trimming removed 0 bases from V and 6 bases from J, with 9 bases in between. In DNA, the CDR3 is TGCGCCAGCAGCTTGGGAGACTCCCCCGGGGAGCTGTTTTTT. Protein product: CASSLGDSPGELFF.

This clone occurred once. The sample contains more than one DNA sequence encoding this CDR3. The V gene is TRBV5-1, the J gene TRBJ1-1; the match to TRBD1 covers 8 bases. This CDR3 has 14 amino acids. The V segment lost 4 bases and the J segment 1 base; nucleotides outside the gene matches: 3. From germline, CDR1 is SGHRS and CDR2 YFSETQ. The CDR3 DNA follows: TGCGCCAGCAGCCCCGGACAGGGGAACACTGAAGCTTTCTTT. Its translation: CASSPGQGNTEAFF.

The V and J genes are TRBV29-1 and TRBJ2-1, with D unresolved. The V gene lost 6 bases and the J gene lost 0 bases, with 12 bases spanning the gap. Germline lookup yields CDR1 SQVTM and CDR2 ANQGSEA. The CDR3 is 14 residues long. The CDR3 region has the DNA TGCAGCGTCGACTCCGAGGACTCCTACAATGAGCAGTTCTTC. Residues: CSVDSEDSYNEQFF.

The CDR3 loop is CASSPTRGVLNEQFF. The CDR3 DNA sequence: TGTGCCAGCAGCCCTACTCGGGGGGTGTTGAATGAGCAGTTCTTC. The chain joins TRBV28 to TRBJ2-1, with 7 bases identical to TRBD2. V dropped 6 bases and J dropped 7; count of bases not matched to a gene: 12. Looked up from germline, CDR1 is MDHEN and CDR2 is SYDVKM. The CDR3 consists of 15 residues.

The chain carries TRBV4-1 and TRBJ2-3; D not resolved. CDR3 length: 12 residues. Trimming left V 3 bases short and J 10 bases short, with 11 bases between. Germline values: CDR1 MGHRA, CDR2 YSYEKL. CDR3 residues: CASSQADQAQYF. The CDR3 coding sequence is TGCGCCAGCAGCCAGGCCGATCAGGCGCAGTATTTT.

V and J are TRBV21-1 and TRBJ2-7; the DNA was not used to check the table's D call, TRBD1. TRBV21-1 constitutes a pseudogene. The CDR3 sequence is 13 residues long. The CDR3 DNA sequence: TGTGCCAGCAAACAGGGGTTCCACTACGAGCAGTACTTC. This gives the protein CASKQGFHYEQYF.

This CDR3 reads CASSIAYGQPQHF. The CDR3 bases are TGTGCCAGTAGTATTGCGTATGGTCAGCCCCAGCATTTT. The chain joins TRBV19 to TRBJ1-5; D unresolved. The germline V gene encodes CDR1 LNHDA and CDR2 SQIVND (reference sequence). V was pared by 3 bases and J by 6 bases, with 9 bases between. The CDR3 extends over 13 amino acids.

The chain couples TRBV11-1 to TRBJ2-1; D not resolved. V shed 0 bases and J shed 6 bases, with 15 bases lying between them. From germline, CDR1 is SGHAT and CDR2 FQDESV (reference sequence). This CDR3 is 16 amino acids long. In DNA, the CDR3 is TGTGCCAGCAGCTTAGCCGATACGGAAATCGGCAATGAGCAGTTCTTC. Amino acid sequence: CASSLADTEIGNEQFF.

The chain combines TRBV27 with TRBJ1-5; tentatively, D is TRBD1 (5 bases). The V gene's germline CDR1 is MNHEY and CDR2 SMNVEV (reference sequence). This CDR3 is 17 amino acids long. The ends were cut back, 1 base at V and 0 bases at J, with 13 bases in the middle. The CDR3 region is CASSLYGGVDSNQPQHF. The CDR3 DNA sequence: TGTGCCAGCAGTTTATATGGGGGGGTCGATAGCAATCAGCCCCAGCATTTT.

This chain connects TRBV4-1 to TRBJ1-5; D is unclear. Trimming removed 1 base at V and 9 bases at J, with 16 bases between. This CDR3 spans 15 amino acids. The germline V gene encodes CDR1 MGHRA and CDR2 YSYEKL. The CDR3 coding sequence is TGCGCCAGCAGCCAAGCTGGAGGGTATGTTCTGCCCCAGCATTTT. It codes for CASSQAGGYVLPQHF.

The chain links TRBV29-1 to TRBJ1-2; the D is unclear. The V gene's germline CDR1 is SQVTM and CDR2 ANQGSEA. Trimming removed 0 bases at V and 4 bases at J, with 9 bases between. The CDR3 covers 13 residues. The CDR3 sequence: CSVEDFQTYGYTF. In nucleotides, the CDR3 is TGCAGCGTTGAAGACTTTCAAACCTATGGCTACACCTTC.

The chain employs TRBV9 and TRBJ1-2, with 7 bases fitting TRBD1. This CDR3 has 13 residues. V lost 5 bases and J lost 4; bases outside the gene matches: 5. In germline, CDR1 is SGDLS, CDR2 YYNGEE. CDR3 in amino acids: CASRGGLSYGYTF. Here the CDR3 DNA reads TGTGCCAGCAGAGGGGGCTTGAGCTATGGCTACACCTTC.

The V and J genes are TRBV6-1 and TRBJ2-2, with D possibly TRBD2 on 6 matching bases. V lost 4 bases and J 9 bases, leaving 15 bases between the germline ends. Per germline, CDR1 MNHNS and CDR2 SASEGT. The CDR3 has 14 residues. The DNA for the CDR3 is TGTGCCAGCAGTGCACGACTAGTTTCCTGGGAGCTGTTTTTT. Its translation is CASSARLVSWELFF.

This chain connects TRBV19 to TRBJ2-3; D is ambiguous. Per the germline V gene, CDR1 is LNHDA and CDR2 is SQIVND (reference sequence). The CDR3 totals 15 residues. Deletions cut 3 bases from V and 3 bases from J, with 13 bases between. Written as DNA, the CDR3 is TGTGCCAGTAGTATGGTCGGCGTTTTTACAGATACGCAGTATTTT. As protein: CASSMVGVFTDTQYF.